This T cell receptor (beta chain) was obtained from a study of blood T cell repertoires in COVID-19. Study summary: Samples came from the United States, Italy and Spain, spanning acute and convalescent COVID-19. In each case, the material was cDNA or gDNA derived from T cells, B-cell-depleted T cells, or PBMCs.

CDR1 SEHNR and CDR2 FQNEAQ come from the germline V gene (reference sequence). The CDR3 covers 15 residues. V was shortened by 3 bases and J by 1 base, with 10 bases between the two germline ends. In the authors' workflow: Reference gene primer amplification gave estimated nucleated cell counts. Profiled with immunoSEQ multiplex PCR; TCRdb holds only in-frame clones, not every one. V and J calls and clone size are given by that table; D and trimming were obtained from the DNA. The sample records 150,000 to 200,000 clones, 85% to 90% being singletons. This TCR was sampled from a man between 18 and 29 years old with acute or convalescent COVID-19. Sequencing was performed on peripheral blood. The rearrangement links TRBV7-9 to TRBJ1-5; a possible D gene is TRBD1 (5 bases). Here the CDR3 reads CASSLTGGSNQPQHF. CDR3 in DNA: TGTGCCAGCAGCTTGACGGGGGGAAGCAATCAGCCCCAGCATTTT.